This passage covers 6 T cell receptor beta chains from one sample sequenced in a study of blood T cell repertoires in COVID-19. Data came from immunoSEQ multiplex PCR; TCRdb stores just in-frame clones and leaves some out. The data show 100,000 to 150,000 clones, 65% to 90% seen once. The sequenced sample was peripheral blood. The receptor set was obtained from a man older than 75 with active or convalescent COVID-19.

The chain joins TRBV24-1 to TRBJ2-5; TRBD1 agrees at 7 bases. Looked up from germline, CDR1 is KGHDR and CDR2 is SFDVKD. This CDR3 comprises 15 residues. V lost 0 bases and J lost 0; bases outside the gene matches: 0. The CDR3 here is CATSDLTGDQETQYF. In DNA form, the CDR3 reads TGTGCCACCAGTGATTTGACAGGGGACCAAGAGACCCAGTACTTC.

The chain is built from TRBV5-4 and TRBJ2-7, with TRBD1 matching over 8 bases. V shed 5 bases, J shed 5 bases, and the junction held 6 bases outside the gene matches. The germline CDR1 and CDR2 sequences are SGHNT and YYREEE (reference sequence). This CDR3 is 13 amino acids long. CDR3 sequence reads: CASRPQTGDEQYF. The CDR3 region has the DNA TGTGCCAGCAGGCCGCAGACAGGGGACGAGCAGTACTTC.

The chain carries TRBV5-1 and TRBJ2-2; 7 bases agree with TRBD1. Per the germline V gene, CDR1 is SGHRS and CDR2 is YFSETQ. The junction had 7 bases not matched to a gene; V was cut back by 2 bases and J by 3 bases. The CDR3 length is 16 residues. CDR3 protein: CASSFRPGQYTGELFF. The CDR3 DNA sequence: TGCGCCAGCAGCTTTAGGCCGGGACAGTACACCGGGGAGCTGTTTTTT.

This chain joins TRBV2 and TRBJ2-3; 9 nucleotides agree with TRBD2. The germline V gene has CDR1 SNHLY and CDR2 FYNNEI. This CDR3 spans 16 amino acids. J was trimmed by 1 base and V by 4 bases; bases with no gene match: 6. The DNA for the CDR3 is TGTGCCAGCAGTGTCCTTAGCGGGAGTGGCACAGATACGCAGTATTTT. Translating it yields CASSVLSGSGTDTQYF. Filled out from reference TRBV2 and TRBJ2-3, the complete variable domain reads EPEVTQTPSHQVTQMGQEVILRCVPISNHLYFYWYRQILGQKVEFLVSFYNNEISEKSEIFDDQFSVERPDGSNFTLKIRSTKLEDSAMYFCASSVLSGSGTDTQYFGPGTRLTVL.

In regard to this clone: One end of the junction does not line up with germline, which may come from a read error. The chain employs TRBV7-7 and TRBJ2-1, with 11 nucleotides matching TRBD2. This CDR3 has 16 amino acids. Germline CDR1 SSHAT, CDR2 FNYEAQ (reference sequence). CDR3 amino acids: CASSATSGSSYNEQLF. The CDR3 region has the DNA TGTGCCAGCAGCGCTACTAGCGGGAGCTCCTACAATGAGCAGCTCTTC.

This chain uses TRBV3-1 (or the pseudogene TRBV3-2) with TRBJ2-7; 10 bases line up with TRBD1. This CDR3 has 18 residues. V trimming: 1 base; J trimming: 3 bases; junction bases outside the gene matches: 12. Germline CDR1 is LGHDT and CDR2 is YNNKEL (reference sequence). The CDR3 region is CASSQGLGDRGLYYEQYF. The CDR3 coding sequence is TGTGCCAGCAGCCAAGGTTTGGGAGACAGGGGGCTTTACTACGAGCAGTACTTC.